Shown below are 20 T cell receptor beta chains from a single sample sequenced in a study of blood T cell repertoires in COVID-19. Data came from immunoSEQ multiplex PCR; TCRdb stores just in-frame clones and leaves some out. The top ten hold around 1.8% of the sample, which has 200,000 to 300,000 clones, approximately 80% seen once. What was sequenced was peripheral blood. These receptors were obtained from a woman of 80 years or more with acute or convalescent COVID-19.

The chain employs TRBV30 and TRBJ1-1, with a weak D call TRBD1 (6 bases). The ends were cut back, 3 bases at V and 0 bases at J, with 11 bases in the middle. Germline CDR1 reads GTSNPN; CDR2 reads SVGIG (reference sequence). The CDR3 runs to 14 residues. The CDR3, as DNA: TGTGCCTGGAGGCGGGGGCCAATGAACACTGAAGCTTTCTTT. Amino acid sequence: CAWRRGPMNTEAFF.

The genes are TRBV28 and TRBJ2-2; TRBD1 aligns across 10 bases. V was clipped by 6 bases and J by 1 base; unmatched bases: 8. The CDR3 is made up of 17 amino acids. Germline-derived CDR1 and CDR2 are MDHEN and SYDVKM. The CDR3: CASRPMTGGRNTGELFF. DNA for the CDR3: TGTGCCAGCAGACCCATGACAGGGGGCAGGAACACCGGGGAGCTGTTTTTT.

Here the CDR3 reads CASSETGSVQPQHF. Here the CDR3 DNA reads TGTGCCAGCAGTGAGACAGGGTCGGTTCAGCCCCAGCATTTT. The rearrangement links TRBV2 to TRBJ1-5; 7 bases line up with TRBD1. The CDR3 has 14 amino acids. Germline CDR1 reads SNHLY; CDR2 reads FYNNEI. V gave up 3 bases and J gave up 6 bases; unmatched junction bases: 5.

V gene TRBV3-1 (or the pseudogene TRBV3-2) combines with J gene TRBJ2-1; D remains unclear. The CDR3 consists of 17 residues. Trimming pared 0 bases from V and 5 bases from J, leaving 17 bases between. The germline CDR1 and CDR2 sequences are LGHDT and YNNKEL (reference sequence). The CDR3: CASSQEGAGAPDNEQFF. The CDR3 nucleotides are TGTGCCAGCAGCCAAGAAGGTGCCGGAGCGCCCGACAATGAGCAGTTCTTC.

This chain uses TRBV5-1 with TRBJ2-3; D is ambiguous. Trimming cost V 3 bases and J 5 bases, with 4 bases left between them. This CDR3 is 11 amino acids long. CDR1 and CDR2 (germline): SGHRS, YFSETQ. The CDR3 DNA sequence: TGCGCCAGCAGCTCGGGAGATACGCAGTATTTT. As protein: CASSSGDTQYF.

The chain uses TRBV6-5 and TRBJ1-5, with TRBD1 matching over 12 bases. CDR1 and CDR2 from the germline V gene are MNHEY and SVGAGI. V was pared by 6 bases and J by 3 bases, with 3 bases of the junction left unmatched. The CDR3 runs to 15 residues. CDR3 DNA sequence: TGTGCCAGCAGCAGGGACAGGGGGCCCAATCAGCCCCAGCATTTT. It specifies CASSRDRGPNQPQHF.

The rearrangement joins TRBV2 to TRBJ2-3; TRBD1 matches at 8 bases. Germline CDR1 SNHLY, CDR2 FYNNEI. This CDR3 is 15 amino acids long. V lost 5 bases to trimming and J lost 6 bases; unmatched junction nucleotides: 10. CDR3 DNA: TGTGCCAGCAGTCTCGGACAGGGCTTTTCGGATACGCAGTATTTT. Translated: CASSLGQGFSDTQYF. Variable domain in full (rest from reference TRBV2 and TRBJ2-3): EPEVTQTPSHQVTQMGQEVILRCVPISNHLYFYWYRQILGQKVEFLVSFYNNEISEKSEIFDDQFSVERPDGSNFTLKIRSTKLEDSAMYFCASSLGQGFSDTQYFGPGTRLTVL.

The chain joins TRBV6-2 or TRBV6-3 to TRBJ2-5, with a weak D call TRBD2 (6 bases). The CDR3 totals 14 residues. Germline loops: CDR1 MNHEY, CDR2 SVGEGT. Trimming took off 6 bases at V and 7 bases at J, with 18 bases between the two ends. The CDR3 spells CASSPSKGRPTQYF. CDR3 sequence (DNA): TGTGCCAGCAGCCCCAGTAAGGGGAGGCCGACCCAGTACTTC.

In its sample, this clone was seen once. The rearrangement joins TRBV7-2 to TRBJ2-7, with 11 positions matching TRBD2. J lost 2 bases, V lost 3 bases, and 6 bases had no gene match. The CDR3 runs to 16 residues. Germline V gene sequence: CDR1 SGHTA, CDR2 FQGNSA. The CDR3 sequence: CASSFSGGALPYEQYF. The CDR3 DNA reads TGTGCCAGCAGCTTTAGCGGGGGGGCCCTCCCCTACGAGCAGTACTTC. The full variable domain, with the rest looked up from reference TRBV7-2 and TRBJ2-7, is GAGVSQSPSNKVTEKGKDVELRCDPISGHTALYWYRQSLGQGLEFLIYFQGNSAPDKSGLPSDRFSAERTGGSVSTLTIQRTQQEDSAVYLCASSFSGGALPYEQYFGPGTRLTVT.

The rearrangement uses TRBV30 and TRBJ2-4; 14 positions agree with TRBD2. Germline loops: CDR1 GTSNPN, CDR2 SVGIG (reference sequence). V trimming: 2 bases; J trimming: 8 bases; junction bases outside the gene matches: 8. CDR3 size: 16 residues. This CDR3 is CAWSRAGTSGRHIQYF. CDR3 sequence (DNA): TGTGCCTGGAGTAGAGCCGGGACTAGCGGGAGACACATTCAGTACTTC. The full variable domain, rest sourced from reference TRBV30 and TRBJ2-4, is SQTIHQWPATLVQPVGSPLSLECTVEGTSNPNLYWYRQAAGRGLQLLFYSVGIGQISSEVPQNLSASRPQDRQFILSSKKLLLSDSGFYLCAWSRAGTSGRHIQYFGAGTRLSVL.

This chain connects TRBV19 to TRBJ1-1, with 11 positions matching TRBD1. This CDR3 is 18 amino acids long. CDR1 is LNHDA, CDR2 SQIVND, per germline (reference sequence). The V segment lost 3 bases and the J segment 5 bases; nucleotides outside the gene matches: 14. The CDR3 sequence: CASSIGAGQGDVRTEAFF. For the CDR3, the DNA is TGTGCCAGTAGTATTGGGGCGGGACAGGGGGATGTAAGAACTGAAGCTTTCTTT.

This chain links TRBV3-1 (or the pseudogene TRBV3-2) with TRBJ1-1; tentative D call: TRBD1 (5 bases). The V gene's germline CDR1 is LGHDT and CDR2 YNNKEL (reference sequence). The CDR3 sequence is 14 residues long. Trimming cost V 5 bases and J 1 base, with 11 bases left between them. The CDR3 DNA reads TGTGCCAGCAGCGCACAGGCCACGAACACTGAAGCTTTCTTT. This encodes CASSAQATNTEAFF.

The chain has TRBV5-6 and TRBJ2-2; D is uncertain. Per the germline V gene, CDR1 is SGHDT and CDR2 is YYEEEE. The V end lost 1 base, the J end lost 3 bases, and 7 bases lay between the germline ends. CDR3 length equals 14 residues. CDR3 DNA: TGTGCCAGCAGCTTGACGTTAGACACCGGGGAGCTGTTTTTT. Its protein is CASSLTLDTGELFF.

CDR3 loop: CASRNSWAGSNEQYF. DNA of the CDR3: TGTGCCAGCAGGAACTCGTGGGCAGGGTCCAACGAGCAGTACTTC. V is TRBV6-5 and J is TRBJ2-7, with a tentative D call TRBD1 (5 bases). Germline CDR1 is MNHEY and CDR2 is SVGAGI. V was pared by 6 bases and J by 5 bases, with 20 bases between. The CDR3 has 15 residues.

The gene calls are TRBV7-3 and TRBJ1-6; D gene ambiguous. Trimming took off 3 bases at V and 7 bases at J, with 7 bases between the two ends. Germline assignment: CDR1 SGHTA and CDR2 FQGTGA. The CDR3 extends over 13 amino acids. DNA of the CDR3: TGTGCCAGCAGCTTGGCCAGGAATTCACCCCTCCACTTT. Protein sequence: CASSLARNSPLHF. The whole variable domain, remainder taken from reference TRBV7-3 and TRBJ1-6, is GAGVSQTPSNKVTEKGKYVELRCDPISGHTALYWYRQSLGQGPEFLIYFQGTGAADDSGLPNDRFFAVRPEGSVSTLKIQRTERGDSAVYLCASSLARNSPLHFGNGTRLTVT.

This clone was counted only a few times. This rearrangement joins TRBV7-8 to TRBJ1-2; 8 bases agree with TRBD1. The CDR3 is 13 residues long. Trimming cost V 5 bases and J 4 bases; bases outside gene matches: 3. Germline V CDR1 and CDR2: SGHVS, FQNEAQ. This CDR3 reads CASSRTGFYGYTF. DNA for the CDR3: TGTGCCAGCAGCCGGACAGGGTTCTATGGCTACACCTTC.

The chain couples TRBV19 to TRBJ2-1; 12 nucleotides match TRBD2. The trim removed 6 bases at V and 5 bases at J, leaving 14 bases unmatched. The CDR3 is made up of 18 amino acids. Germline V gene sequence: CDR1 LNHDA, CDR2 SQIVND (reference sequence). CDR3: CASSPTSGRRHFDNEQFF. CDR3 coding DNA: TGTGCCAGTAGCCCTACTAGCGGGAGGAGACATTTCGACAATGAGCAGTTCTTC. Filled out from reference TRBV19 and TRBJ2-1, the complete variable domain reads DGGITQSPKYLFRKEGQNVTLSCEQNLNHDAMYWYRQDPGQGLRLIYYSQIVNDFQKGDIAEGYSVSREKKESFPLTVTSAQKNPTAFYLCASSPTSGRRHFDNEQFFGPGTRLTVL.

In this sample, this clone turned up once. V gene TRBV19 combines with J gene TRBJ1-5, with TRBD1 identical over 12 bases. This CDR3 is built from 15 residues. CDR1 is LNHDA and CDR2 is SQIVND in the germline V gene (reference sequence). The V segment lost 10 bases and the J segment 6 bases; nucleotides outside the gene matches: 10. CDR3 amino acids: CATMGQGAPSQPQHF. Here the CDR3 DNA reads TGTGCCACCATGGGACAGGGGGCGCCTAGTCAGCCCCAGCATTTT.

V usage is TRBV27 and J usage is TRBJ1-3; no reliable D call. CDR3 size: 15 residues. The germline gives CDR1 MNHEY, CDR2 SMNVEV (reference sequence). V lost 4 bases, J lost 3 bases, and 13 bases lay in between. The CDR3: CASSSRTERGNTIYF. CDR3 sequence (DNA): TGTGCCAGCAGTTCCCGAACGGAGCGTGGAAACACCATATATTTT.

The J gene is TRBJ1-2, the V gene TRBV7-9; 8 bases are a match to TRBD1. Trimming at V came to 4 bases and at J to 8 bases, leaving 9 bases not matched to a gene. This CDR3 is 14 amino acids long. The germline V gene has CDR1 SEHNR and CDR2 FQNEAQ (reference sequence). In DNA, the CDR3 is TGTGCCAGCAGCTACGGACAGGGTGCTCACGGCTACACCTTC. It encodes CASSYGQGAHGYTF.